This TCR beta chain is drawn from a study of shared clonotypes between healthy human individuals. The CDR3 has 16 amino acids. The germline V gene has CDR1 SGHRS and CDR2 YFSETQ. The V and J ends lost 4 bases and 6 bases, in that order; junction bases with no gene match: 5. General study results and limits: Among donors, sharing of clonotypes was expected to be affected by sequencing depth.

Note on this clone: Its antigen is as yet unknown.

The authors ran the assay at deep level. The assay was immunoSEQ multiplex PCR, and TCRdb's table has in-frame clones only and misses some. The data contain around 480,000 clones, over 75% of them seen just once; the ten biggest clones take up around 12%. This chain joins TRBV5-1 and TRBJ2-2; 14 bases are shared with TRBD2. This clonotype was obtained from a woman between 40 and 50 years old in good health. Some clones in this sample may be carry-over from other donors' samples. Sequencing input: PBMCs. DNA for the CDR3: TGCGCCAGCAGCCCCCCGGGACTAGCGGGAGCCGGGGAGCTGTTTTTT. This codes for CASSPPGLAGAGELFF. The whole variable domain, remainder taken from reference TRBV5-1 and TRBJ2-2, is KAGVTQTPRYLIKTRGQQVTLSCSPISGHRSVSWYQQTPGQGLQFLFEYFSETQRNKGNFPGRFSGRQFSNSRSEMNVSTLELGDSALYLCASSPPGLAGAGELFFGEGSRLTVL.